This entry concerns a single T cell receptor (beta chain). PCR used 60 Vbeta primers and 13 Jbeta primers. TCRdb keeps only in-frame clones here, not all; method: immunoSEQ multiplex PCR. The sample totals about 130,000 clones. This record comes from a study of cytomegalovirus exposure and HLA in healthy donors. The sequenced material came from PBMCs. The origin of this receptor is a woman between 40 and 55 years old in good health and CMV-seropositive.

The CDR3: CATWTVYNEQFF. The CDR3 region has the DNA TGTGCCACCTGGACAGTTTACAATGAGCAGTTCTTC. The chain couples TRBV2 to TRBJ2-1, with D tentatively TRBD1 (6 bases). Trimming took 10 bases from V and 4 from J, leaving 11 bases between them. This CDR3 comprises 12 residues. Germline values: CDR1 SNHLY, CDR2 FYNNEI.